Below, 14 T cell receptor beta chains from the same sample are listed, as sequenced in a study of shared clonotypes between healthy human individuals. The protocol was immunoSEQ multiplex PCR, while the TCRdb copy is restricted to in-frame clones and leaves out a portion. The sample contains fewer than 650,000 clones, roughly 79% of which appear only once. The sample comprised PBMCs. Source of these receptors: a middle-aged woman in good health. Some clones in this sample may be carry-over from other donors' samples.

This chain joins TRBV19 and TRBJ2-1, with TRBD2 matching 11 bases. The germline gives CDR1 LNHDA, CDR2 SQIVND (reference sequence). Germline trimming cut 5 bases from V and 2 bases from J; bases unmatched to any gene: 17. The length of the CDR3 is 20 residues. In DNA form, the CDR3 reads TGTGCCAGTAGTTCCTATAGCGGGAGGGCCCGATCCCGGGCCTACAATGAGCAGTTCTTC. Amino acid sequence: CASSSYSGRARSRAYNEQFF.

The gene calls are TRBV30 and TRBJ2-1, with TRBD2 matching 12 bases. Germline V lookup: CDR1 GTSNPN, CDR2 SVGIG (reference sequence). V shed 7 bases, J shed 3 bases, and the junction held 4 bases outside the gene matches. This CDR3 contains 14 residues. Here the CDR3 DNA reads TGTGCCTCCCGGACTAGCGGGGACTACAATGAGCAGTTCTTC. It is translated as CASRTSGDYNEQFF.

This chain joins TRBV5-8 and TRBJ2-6; TRBD1 matches 7 bases. The CDR3 is 16 residues long. Germline V lookup: CDR1 SGHTS, CDR2 YDEGEE. Trimming cost V 9 bases and J 0 bases; bases outside gene matches: 9. The CDR3 DNA follows: TGTGCCACCCCAAAGGACAGGCGCTCTGGGGCCAACGTCCTGACTTTC. Amino acid sequence: CATPKDRRSGANVLTF.

The chain uses TRBV10-3 and TRBJ2-1; no reliable D call. V was cut by 6 bases and J by 4 bases, with 10 bases left in between. This CDR3 contains 13 residues. Looked up from germline, CDR1 is ENHRY and CDR2 is SYGVKD. The DNA for the CDR3 is TGTGCCATCAGCCCTGACGGTTACAATGAGCAGTTCTTC. It encodes CAISPDGYNEQFF.

Only one count was recorded for this clone. V is TRBV29-1 and J is TRBJ1-2, with TRBD1 matching over 9 bases. Germline CDR1 is SQVTM and CDR2 is ANQGSEA. The CDR3 is 14 amino acids. Trimming cost V 0 bases and J 5 bases; bases outside gene matches: 4. Here the CDR3 DNA reads TGCAGCGTTGAAGAGGTGGACAGGGGTTATGGCTACACCTTC. Protein sequence: CSVEEVDRGYGYTF.

V gene TRBV16 combines with J gene TRBJ2-7; 10 bases agree with TRBD2. Germline V gene data show CDR1 as KGHSY and CDR2 as FQNENV. The trim removed 0 bases at V and 2 bases at J, leaving 4 bases unmatched. There are 16 residues in the CDR3. The CDR3 spells CASSQSTSGATYEQYF. The CDR3, as DNA: TGTGCCAGCAGCCAATCTACTAGCGGGGCCACCTACGAGCAGTACTTC.

This chain joins TRBV28 and TRBJ2-7; no clear D. Trimming cost V 4 bases and J 4 bases, with 11 bases left between them. Germline CDR1 is MDHEN and CDR2 is SYDVKM. The CDR3 runs to 13 residues. This CDR3 reads CASSWAAEYEQYF. DNA for the CDR3: TGTGCCAGCAGTTGGGCGGCGGAATACGAGCAGTACTTC. The variable domain in full, completed from reference TRBV28 and TRBJ2-7, reads DVKVTQSSRYLVKRTGEKVFLECVQDMDHENMFWYRQDPGLGLRLIYFSYDVKMKEKGDIPEGYSVSREKKERFSLILESASTNQTSMYLCASSWAAEYEQYFGPGTRLTVT.

The chain employs TRBV6-1 and TRBJ2-7; TRBD1 aligns across 8 bases. The CDR3 is made up of 15 amino acids. J lost 6 bases, V lost 0 bases, and 7 bases had no gene match. Germline assignment: CDR1 MNHNS and CDR2 SASEGT. This CDR3 is CASSEAAGGTSEQYF. CDR3 bases: TGTGCCAGCAGTGAAGCGGCAGGGGGCACCTCCGAGCAGTACTTC.

The V and J genes are TRBV19 and TRBJ2-1, with 9 positions matching TRBD1. V was clipped by 4 bases and J by 8 bases; unmatched bases: 12. There are 16 residues in the CDR3. The V gene's germline CDR1 is LNHDA and CDR2 SQIVND (reference sequence). The CDR3 is CASSTPRTGEGDEQFF. The CDR3 coding sequence is TGTGCCAGTAGTACCCCCCGGACAGGGGAAGGCGATGAGCAGTTCTTC.

This sequence joins TRBV5-1 and TRBJ1-1; D not resolved. Per the germline V gene, CDR1 is SGHRS and CDR2 is YFSETQ. The CDR3 is 15 amino acids. Trimming shortened V by 4 bases and J by 2 bases, and 15 bases separated the two germline ends. CDR3 loop: CASSPGSQANTEAFF. The CDR3 bases are TGCGCCAGCAGCCCTGGGTCCCAGGCTAACACTGAAGCTTTCTTT. Complete variable domain (other parts from reference TRBV5-1 and TRBJ1-1): KAGVTQTPRYLIKTRGQQVTLSCSPISGHRSVSWYQQTPGQGLQFLFEYFSETQRNKGNFPGRFSGRQFSNSRSEMNVSTLELGDSALYLCASSPGSQANTEAFFGQGTRLTVV.

The chain has TRBV5-1 and TRBJ2-6; perhaps TRBD2 as D (5 bases). Germline assignment: CDR1 SGHRS and CDR2 YFSETQ. Trimming took off 5 bases at V and 11 bases at J, with 14 bases between the two ends. This CDR3 is built from 13 residues. The CDR3 bases are TGCGCCAGCAGGCGGGCCCTGGAGGACGTCCTGACTTTC. This translates into CASRRALEDVLTF.

The chain carries TRBV7-2 and TRBJ2-5, with TRBD1 matching over 11 bases. V lost 5 bases, J lost 5 bases, and 4 bases stayed unmatched. The CDR3 is 14 residues long. Germline CDR1 is SGHTA and CDR2 is FQGNSA. The CDR3 protein is CASSLDRGQETQYF. The DNA for the CDR3 is TGTGCCAGCAGCCTGGACAGGGGGCAGGAGACCCAGTACTTC.

In nucleotides, the CDR3 is TGTGCCAGCAGCTTAAACAGGGCCGGTACTGAAGCTTTCTTT. Translating it yields CASSLNRAGTEAFF. The chain couples TRBV7-8 to TRBJ1-1; D possibly corresponds to TRBD1 (6 bases). This CDR3 contains 14 residues. Germline assignment: CDR1 SGHVS and CDR2 FQNEAQ. V gave up 2 bases and J gave up 5 bases, with 12 bases separating them.

The chain uses TRBV14 and TRBJ1-2, with D tentatively TRBD1 (5 bases). The CDR3 runs 14 residues. Deletions cut 3 bases from V and 7 bases from J, with 15 bases between. Germline V gives CDR1 SGHDN, CDR2 FVKESK. CDR3 in amino acids: CASSQQGRFLGYTF. The CDR3 DNA follows: TGTGCCAGCAGCCAGCAGGGCCGTTTTCTTGGCTACACCTTC.